This entry lists 4 T cell receptor beta chains sequenced from one sample in a study of blood T cell repertoires in COVID-19 (dated by TCRdb to the early 2020s). Library preparation employed the immunoSEQ multiplex PCR assay. TCRdb carries this immuneACCESS record with in-frame sequences only. Its versions omit some clonotypes, under half of them owing to an unresolved V gene in the studies checked, with the rest unexplained. The sample table contains 98,000 or so clones; only one count was recorded for less than 85% of them. In total, the top ten clones hold 1.8% of the sample. Sequenced: peripheral blood. Receptors were obtained from a woman aged 40-49 years with acute or convalescent COVID-19.

The chain links TRBV5-1 to TRBJ2-7, with D uncertain. Trimming took off 2 bases at V and 2 bases at J, with 11 bases between the two ends. CDR3 length equals 14 residues. Germline V CDR1 and CDR2: SGHRS, YFSETQ. CDR3 coding DNA: TGCGCCAGCAGCTTTATAGAGAGGCCCTACGAGCAGTACTTC. The encoded protein is CASSFIERPYEQYF.

The J gene is TRBJ1-5, the V gene TRBV2, with TRBD1 matching over 12 bases. This CDR3 contains 15 residues. Germline CDR1 and CDR2: SNHLY and FYNNEI. V lost 5 bases and J lost 8; bases outside the gene matches: 7. The CDR3 coding sequence is TGTGCCAGCAGTCCCGGGACAGGGGGCTATGAGCCCCAGCATTTT. This sequence encodes CASSPGTGGYEPQHF. The full variable domain, in which reference TRBV2 and TRBJ1-5 provide the parts outside the CDR3, is EPEVTQTPSHQVTQMGQEVILRCVPISNHLYFYWYRQILGQKVEFLVSFYNNEISEKSEIFDDQFSVERPDGSNFTLKIRSTKLEDSAMYFCASSPGTGGYEPQHFGDGTRLSIL.

This chain links TRBV7-3 with TRBJ2-7, with D maybe TRBD2 (5 bases). V was cut by 2 bases and J by 2 bases, with 13 bases left in between. The CDR3 consists of 15 residues. Germline V gene sequence: CDR1 SGHTA, CDR2 FQGTGA. This CDR3 reads CASSLFSAAAYEQYF. DNA for the CDR3: TGTGCCAGCAGCTTATTTTCAGCGGCGGCCTACGAGCAGTACTTC.

J is TRBJ2-3 and V is TRBV13; 13 bases are a match to TRBD2. The CDR3 loop spans 17 amino acids. The germline gives CDR1 PRHDT, CDR2 FYEKMQ (reference sequence). J lost 2 bases, V lost 5 bases, and 7 bases had no gene match. The CDR3 nucleotides are TGTGCCAGCAGCCGTTCCGGACTAGCGGGGGCCACAGATACGCAGTATTTT. Its protein is CASSRSGLAGATDTQYF.